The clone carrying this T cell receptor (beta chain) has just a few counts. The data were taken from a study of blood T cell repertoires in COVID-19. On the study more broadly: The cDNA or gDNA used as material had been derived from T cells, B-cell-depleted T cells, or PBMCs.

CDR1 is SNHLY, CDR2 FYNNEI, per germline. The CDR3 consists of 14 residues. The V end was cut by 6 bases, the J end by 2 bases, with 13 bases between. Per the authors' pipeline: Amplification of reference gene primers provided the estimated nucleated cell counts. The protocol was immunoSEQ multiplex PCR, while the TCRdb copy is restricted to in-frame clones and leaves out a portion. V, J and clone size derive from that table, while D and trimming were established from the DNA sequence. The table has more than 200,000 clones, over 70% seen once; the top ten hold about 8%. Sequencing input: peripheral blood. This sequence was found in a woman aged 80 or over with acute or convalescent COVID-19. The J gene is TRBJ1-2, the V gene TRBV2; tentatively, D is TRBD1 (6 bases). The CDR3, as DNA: TGTGCCAGCAGGCTCCGGGACACAAACTATGGCTACACCTTC. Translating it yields CASRLRDTNYGYTF. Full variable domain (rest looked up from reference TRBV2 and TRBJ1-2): EPEVTQTPSHQVTQMGQEVILRCVPISNHLYFYWYRQILGQKVEFLVSFYNNEISEKSEIFDDQFSVERPDGSNFTLKIRSTKLEDSAMYFCASRLRDTNYGYTFGSGTRLTVV.